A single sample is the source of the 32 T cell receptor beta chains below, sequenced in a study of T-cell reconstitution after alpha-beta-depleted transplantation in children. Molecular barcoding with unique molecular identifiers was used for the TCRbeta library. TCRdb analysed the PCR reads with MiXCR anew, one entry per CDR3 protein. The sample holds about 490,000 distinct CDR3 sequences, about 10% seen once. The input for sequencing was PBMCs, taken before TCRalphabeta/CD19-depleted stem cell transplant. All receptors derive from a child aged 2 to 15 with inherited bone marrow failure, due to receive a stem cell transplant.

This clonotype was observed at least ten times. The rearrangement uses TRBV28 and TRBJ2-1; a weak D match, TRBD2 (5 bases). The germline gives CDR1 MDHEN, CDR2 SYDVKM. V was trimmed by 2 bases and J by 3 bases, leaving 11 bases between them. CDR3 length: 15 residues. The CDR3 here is CASSLTSSGYNEQFF. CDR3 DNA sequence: TGTGCCAGCAGTTTAACTAGTTCGGGCTACAATGAGCAGTTCTTC.

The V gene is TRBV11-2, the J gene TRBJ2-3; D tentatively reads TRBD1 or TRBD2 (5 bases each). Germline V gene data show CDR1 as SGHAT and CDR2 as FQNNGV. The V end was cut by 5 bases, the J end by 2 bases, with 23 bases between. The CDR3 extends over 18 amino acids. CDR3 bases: TGTGCCAGCAGCCCAGGGCCGAGGAGGACCCGCTACACAGATACGCAGTATTTT. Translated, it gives CASSPGPRRTRYTDTQYF.

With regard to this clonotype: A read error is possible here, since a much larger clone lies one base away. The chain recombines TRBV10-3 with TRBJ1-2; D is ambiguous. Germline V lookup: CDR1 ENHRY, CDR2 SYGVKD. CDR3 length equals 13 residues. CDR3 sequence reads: CAISEGSIYSYTF. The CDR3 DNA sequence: TGTGCCATCAGTGAGGGCAGCATCTATAGCTACACCTTC.

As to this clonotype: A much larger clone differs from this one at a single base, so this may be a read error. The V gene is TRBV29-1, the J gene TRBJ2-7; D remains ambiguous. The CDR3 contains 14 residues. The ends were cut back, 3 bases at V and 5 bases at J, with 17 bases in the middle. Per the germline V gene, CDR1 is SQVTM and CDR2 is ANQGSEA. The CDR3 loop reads CSVDGREAGDEQYF. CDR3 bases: TGCAGCGTTGATGGTCGAGAGGCAGGCGACGAGCAGTACTTC.

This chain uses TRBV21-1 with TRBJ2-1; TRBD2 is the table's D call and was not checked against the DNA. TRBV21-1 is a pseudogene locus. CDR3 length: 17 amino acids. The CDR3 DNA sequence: TGTGCCAGCAGTCATACGGGACTAGCGGGGGTAAACAATGAGCAGTTCTTC. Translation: CASSHTGLAGVNNEQFF.

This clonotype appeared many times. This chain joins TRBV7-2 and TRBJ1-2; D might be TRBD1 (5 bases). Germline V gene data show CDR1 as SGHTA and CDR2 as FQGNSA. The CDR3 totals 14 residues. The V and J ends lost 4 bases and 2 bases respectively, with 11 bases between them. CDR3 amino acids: CASSSAWGNYGYTF. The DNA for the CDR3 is TGTGCCAGCAGCTCCGCTTGGGGGAACTATGGCTACACCTTC.

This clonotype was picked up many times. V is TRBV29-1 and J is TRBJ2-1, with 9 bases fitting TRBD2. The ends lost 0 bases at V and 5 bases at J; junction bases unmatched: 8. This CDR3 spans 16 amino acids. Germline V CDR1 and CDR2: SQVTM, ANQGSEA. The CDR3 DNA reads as TGCAGCGTTGAAGATTTCGGGACTAGCCCTGACAATGAGCAGTTCTTC. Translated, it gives CSVEDFGTSPDNEQFF.

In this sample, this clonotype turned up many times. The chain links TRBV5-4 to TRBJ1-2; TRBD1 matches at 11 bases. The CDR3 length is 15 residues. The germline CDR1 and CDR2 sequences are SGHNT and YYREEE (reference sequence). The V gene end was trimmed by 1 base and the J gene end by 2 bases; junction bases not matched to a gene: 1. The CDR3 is CASSLWDRGNYGYTF. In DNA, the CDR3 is TGTGCCAGCAGCTTGTGGGACAGGGGGAACTATGGCTACACCTTC.

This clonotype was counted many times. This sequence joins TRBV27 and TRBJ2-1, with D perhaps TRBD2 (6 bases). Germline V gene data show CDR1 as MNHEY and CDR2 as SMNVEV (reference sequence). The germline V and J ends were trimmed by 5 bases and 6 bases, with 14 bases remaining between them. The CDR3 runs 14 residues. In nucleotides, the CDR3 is TGTGCCAGCAGTCTCCCCGGGACTCTCAATGAGCAGTTCTTC. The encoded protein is CASSLPGTLNEQFF.

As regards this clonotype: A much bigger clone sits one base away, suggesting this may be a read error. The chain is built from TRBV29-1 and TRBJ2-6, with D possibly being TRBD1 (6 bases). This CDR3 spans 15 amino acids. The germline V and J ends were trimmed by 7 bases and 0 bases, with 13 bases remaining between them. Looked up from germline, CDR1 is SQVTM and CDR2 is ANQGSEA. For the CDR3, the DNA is TGCAGCGCTTTACAGGGTGTCTCTGGGGCCAACGTCCTGACTTTC. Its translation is CSALQGVSGANVLTF.

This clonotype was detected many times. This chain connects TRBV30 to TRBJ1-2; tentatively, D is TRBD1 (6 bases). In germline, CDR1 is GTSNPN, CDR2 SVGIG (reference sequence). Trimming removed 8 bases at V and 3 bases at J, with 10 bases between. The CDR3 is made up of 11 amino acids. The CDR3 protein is CAGRQDYGYTF. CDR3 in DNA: TGTGCCGGAAGACAGGACTATGGCTACACCTTC.

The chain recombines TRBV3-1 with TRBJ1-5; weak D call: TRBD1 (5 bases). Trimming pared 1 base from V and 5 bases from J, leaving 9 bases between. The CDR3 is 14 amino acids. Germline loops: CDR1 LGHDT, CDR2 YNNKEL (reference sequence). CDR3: CASSQAPGDQPQHF. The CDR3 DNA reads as TGTGCCAGCAGCCAAGCCCCGGGGGATCAGCCCCAGCATTTT.

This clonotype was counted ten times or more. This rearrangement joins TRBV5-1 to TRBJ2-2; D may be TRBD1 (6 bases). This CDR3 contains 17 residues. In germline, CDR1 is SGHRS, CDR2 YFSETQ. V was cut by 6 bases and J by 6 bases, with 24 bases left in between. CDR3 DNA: TGCGCCAGCAACTCGGCTACCGGGACACTAGATTCCGGGGAGCTGTTTTTT. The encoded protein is CASNSATGTLDSGELFF.

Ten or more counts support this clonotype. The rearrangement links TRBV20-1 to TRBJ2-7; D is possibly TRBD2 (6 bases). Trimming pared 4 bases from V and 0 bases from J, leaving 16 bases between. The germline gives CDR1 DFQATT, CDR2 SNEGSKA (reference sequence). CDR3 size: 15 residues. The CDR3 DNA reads TGCAGTGCTATCTTACTGGGACTTCACTCCTACGAGCAGTACTTC. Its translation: CSAILLGLHSYEQYF.

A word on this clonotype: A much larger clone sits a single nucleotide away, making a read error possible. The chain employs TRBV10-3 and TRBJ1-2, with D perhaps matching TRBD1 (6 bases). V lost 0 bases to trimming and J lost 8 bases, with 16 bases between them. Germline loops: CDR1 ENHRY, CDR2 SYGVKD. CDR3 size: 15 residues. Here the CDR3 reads CAISESTNRDLGYTF. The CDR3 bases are TGTGCCATCAGTGAGTCGACTAACAGGGATCTCGGCTACACCTTC.

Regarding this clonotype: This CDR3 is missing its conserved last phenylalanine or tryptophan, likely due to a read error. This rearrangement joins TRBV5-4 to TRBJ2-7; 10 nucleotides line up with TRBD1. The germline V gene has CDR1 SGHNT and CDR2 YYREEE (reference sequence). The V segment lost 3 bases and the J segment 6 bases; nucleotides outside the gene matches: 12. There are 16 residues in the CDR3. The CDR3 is CASSSEWDRGSREQYS. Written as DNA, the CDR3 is TGTGCCAGCAGCTCCGAATGGGACAGGGGCAGTCGCGAGCAGTACTCC.

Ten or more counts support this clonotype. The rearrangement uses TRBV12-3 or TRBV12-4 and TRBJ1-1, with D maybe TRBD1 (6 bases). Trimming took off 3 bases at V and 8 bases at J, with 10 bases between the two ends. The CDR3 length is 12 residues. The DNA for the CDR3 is TGTGCCAGCAGTTTCACCGGGACAGAAGCTTTCTTT. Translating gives CASSFTGTEAFF.

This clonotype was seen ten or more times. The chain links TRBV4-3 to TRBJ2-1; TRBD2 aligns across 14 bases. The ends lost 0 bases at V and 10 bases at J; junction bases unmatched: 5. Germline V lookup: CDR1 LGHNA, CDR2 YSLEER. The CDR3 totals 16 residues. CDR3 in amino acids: CASSQEGTSGRGEQFF. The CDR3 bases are TGCGCCAGCAGCCAAGAAGGGACTAGCGGGAGAGGCGAGCAGTTCTTC.

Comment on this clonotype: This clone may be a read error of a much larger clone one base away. CDR3 bases: TGTGCCAGGAGTTTTATGGGGCTTACCTACGAGCAGTACTTC. It yields the protein CARSFMGLTYEQYF. The rearrangement links TRBV27 to TRBJ2-7; D might be TRBD1 (5 bases). Germline loops: CDR1 MNHEY, CDR2 SMNVEV (reference sequence). The CDR3 covers 14 residues.

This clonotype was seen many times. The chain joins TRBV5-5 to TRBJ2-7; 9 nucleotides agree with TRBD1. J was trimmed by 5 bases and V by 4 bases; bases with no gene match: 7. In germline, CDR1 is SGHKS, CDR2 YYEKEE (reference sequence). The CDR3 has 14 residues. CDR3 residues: CASSGGTGNDEQYF. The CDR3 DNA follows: TGTGCCAGCAGCGGAGGGACAGGGAACGACGAGCAGTACTTC. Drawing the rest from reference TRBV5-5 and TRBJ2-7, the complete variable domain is DAGVTQSPTHLIKTRGQQVTLRCSPISGHKSVSWYQQVLGQGPQFIFQYYEKEERGRGNFPDRFSARQFPNYSSELNVNALLLGDSALYLCASSGGTGNDEQYFGPGTRLTVT.

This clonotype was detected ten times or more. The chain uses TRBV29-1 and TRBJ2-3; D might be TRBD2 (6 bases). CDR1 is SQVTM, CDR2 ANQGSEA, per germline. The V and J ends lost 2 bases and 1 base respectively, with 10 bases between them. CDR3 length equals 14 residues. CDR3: CSVERTTGTDTQYF. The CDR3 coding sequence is TGCAGCGTTGAAAGGACTACCGGCACAGATACGCAGTATTTT.

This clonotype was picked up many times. CDR3 nucleotides: TGCAGTGCGACAAGGGGGGGGTTTGCAGATACGCAGTATTTT. Its protein is CSATRGGFADTQYF. The V call is TRBV20-1, the J call TRBJ2-3, with D possibly matching TRBD2 (7 bases). The ends were cut back, 6 bases at V and 4 bases at J, with 17 bases in the middle. CDR3 length equals 14 residues. The V gene's germline CDR1 is DFQATT and CDR2 SNEGSKA (reference sequence).

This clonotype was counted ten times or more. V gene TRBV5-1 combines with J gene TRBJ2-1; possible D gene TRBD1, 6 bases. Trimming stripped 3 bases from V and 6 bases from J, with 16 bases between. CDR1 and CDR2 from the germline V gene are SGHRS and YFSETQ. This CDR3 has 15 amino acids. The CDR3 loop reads CASSSLGTGTNEQFF. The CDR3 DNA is TGCGCCAGCAGCTCCTTAGGTACAGGGACCAATGAGCAGTTCTTC.

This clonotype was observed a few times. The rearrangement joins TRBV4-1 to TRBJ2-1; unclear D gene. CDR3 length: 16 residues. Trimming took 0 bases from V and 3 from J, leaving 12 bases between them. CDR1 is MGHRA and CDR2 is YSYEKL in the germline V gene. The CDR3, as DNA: TGCGCCAGCAGCCAAGATGGTTCGGGCCGCTACAATGAGCAGTTCTTC. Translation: CASSQDGSGRYNEQFF.

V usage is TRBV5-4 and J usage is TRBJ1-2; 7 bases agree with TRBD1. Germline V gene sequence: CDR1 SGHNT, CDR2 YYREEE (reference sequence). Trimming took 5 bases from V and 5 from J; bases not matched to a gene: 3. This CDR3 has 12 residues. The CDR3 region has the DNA TGTGCCAGCAGTGGGACAGCGTATGGCTACACCTTC. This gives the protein CASSGTAYGYTF.

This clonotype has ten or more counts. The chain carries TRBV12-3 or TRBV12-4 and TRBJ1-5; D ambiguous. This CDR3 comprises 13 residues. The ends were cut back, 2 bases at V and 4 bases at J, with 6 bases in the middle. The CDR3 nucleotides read TGTGCCAGCAGTTTATCCGAGAATCAGCCCCAGCATTTT. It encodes CASSLSENQPQHF.

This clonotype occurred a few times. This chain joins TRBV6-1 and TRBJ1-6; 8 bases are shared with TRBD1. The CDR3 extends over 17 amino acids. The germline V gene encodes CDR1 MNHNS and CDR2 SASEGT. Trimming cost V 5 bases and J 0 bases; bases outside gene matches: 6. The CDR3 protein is CASSRRQGSSYNSPLHF. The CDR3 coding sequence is TGTGCCAGCAGTCGCCGACAGGGGAGCTCCTATAATTCACCCCTCCACTTT.

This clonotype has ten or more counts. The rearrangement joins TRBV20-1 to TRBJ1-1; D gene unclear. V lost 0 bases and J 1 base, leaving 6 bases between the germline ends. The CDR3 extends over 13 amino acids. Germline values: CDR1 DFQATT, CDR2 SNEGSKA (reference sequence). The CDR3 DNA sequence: TGCAGTGCTAGAGACGGGAGGAACACTGAAGCTTTCTTT. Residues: CSARDGRNTEAFF.

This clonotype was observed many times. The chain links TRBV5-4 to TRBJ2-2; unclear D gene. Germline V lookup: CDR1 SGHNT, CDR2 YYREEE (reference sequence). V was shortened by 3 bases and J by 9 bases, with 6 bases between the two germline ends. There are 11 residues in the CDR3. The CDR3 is CASSSSRELFF. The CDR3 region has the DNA TGTGCCAGCAGCTCCTCCCGGGAGCTGTTTTTT.

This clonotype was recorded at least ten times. The chain's CDR3 is CASSPSTAKNIQYF. As DNA, the CDR3 is TGTGCCAGCAGCCCCTCCACGGCCAAAAACATTCAGTACTTC. The chain couples TRBV9 to TRBJ2-4, with unresolved D. Trimming took 4 bases from V and 1 from J, leaving 9 bases between them. Germline V gives CDR1 SGDLS, CDR2 YYNGEE. The CDR3 is 14 amino acids.

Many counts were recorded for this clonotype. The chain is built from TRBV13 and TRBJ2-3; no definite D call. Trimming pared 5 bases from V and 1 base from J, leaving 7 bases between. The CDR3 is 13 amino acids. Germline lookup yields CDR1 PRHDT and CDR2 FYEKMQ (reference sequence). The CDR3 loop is CASSPHGTDTQYF. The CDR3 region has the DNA TGTGCCAGCAGCCCCCACGGCACAGATACGCAGTATTTT.

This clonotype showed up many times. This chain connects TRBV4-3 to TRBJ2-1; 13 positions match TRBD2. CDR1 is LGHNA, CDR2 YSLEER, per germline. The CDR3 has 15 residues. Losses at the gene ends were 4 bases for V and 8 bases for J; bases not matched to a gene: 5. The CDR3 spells CASSRETSGRYEQFF. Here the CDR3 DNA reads TGCGCCAGCAGCCGTGAGACTAGCGGGAGGTATGAGCAGTTCTTC.